This T cell receptor beta chain appears in the sequencing data of a study of blood T cell repertoires in COVID-19. The wider study: Material from acute and convalescent COVID-19 was sourced from the United States, Italy and Spain. T cells, B-cell-depleted T cells, or PBMCs supplied cDNA or gDNA.

In the study's own analysis: Counts of nucleated cells, estimated from reference gene primer amplification, were obtained. This table comes from immunoSEQ multiplex PCR, and its TCRdb copy is limited to in-frame clones, with some not included. V and J calls and clone size are as listed in that table; D and trimming were resolved from the DNA. This table has about 50,000 clones, under 85% appearing once. This CDR3 contains 19 residues. The sequenced sample was peripheral blood. This chain uses TRBV21-1 with TRBJ2-2; the D call of TRBD1 is as the table states it, not checked on the DNA. TRBV21-1 is assigned pseudogene status. This TCR was recovered from a man between 60 and 75 years old with acute or convalescent COVID-19. The CDR3 spells CASSRPGQGKGGDTGELFF. CDR3 coding DNA: TGTGCCAGCAGCAGACCGGGACAGGGAAAGGGTGGCGACACCGGGGAGCTGTTTTTT.